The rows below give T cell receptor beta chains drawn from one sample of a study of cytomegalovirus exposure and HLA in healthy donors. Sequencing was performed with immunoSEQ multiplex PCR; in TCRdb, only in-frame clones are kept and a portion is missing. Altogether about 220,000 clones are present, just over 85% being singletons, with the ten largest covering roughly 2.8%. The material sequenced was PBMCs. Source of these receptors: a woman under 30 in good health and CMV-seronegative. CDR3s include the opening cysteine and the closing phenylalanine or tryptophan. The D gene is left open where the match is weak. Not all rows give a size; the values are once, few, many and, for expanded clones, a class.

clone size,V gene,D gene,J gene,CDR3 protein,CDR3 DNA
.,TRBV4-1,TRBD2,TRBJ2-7,CASSQAPSGAYEQYF,TGCGCCAGCAGCCAAGCCCCTAGCGGGGCCTACGAGCAGTACTTC
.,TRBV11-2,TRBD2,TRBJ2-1,CASSLAWTSGKRLDNEQFF,TGTGCCAGCAGCTTAGCCTGGACTAGCGGGAAACGGCTTGACAATGAGCAGTTCTTC
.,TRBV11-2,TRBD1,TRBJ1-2,CASSHYRGNYGYTF,TGTGCCAGCAGCCACTACAGGGGGAACTATGGCTACACCTTC
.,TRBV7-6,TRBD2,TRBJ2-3,CASSLGLAGVVNTDTQYF,TGTGCCAGCAGCCTCGGACTAGCGGGAGTAGTAAACACAGATACGCAGTATTTT
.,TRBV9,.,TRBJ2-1,CASSSLSSLLYNEQFF,TGTGCCAGCAGCTCCCTATCGTCCCTCCTATACAATGAGCAGTTCTTC
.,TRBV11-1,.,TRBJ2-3,CASSLAGGSTDTQYF,TGTGCCAGCAGCTTAGCGGGGGGAAGCACAGATACGCAGTATTTT
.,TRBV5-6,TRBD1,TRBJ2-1,CASSLWDSHNEQFF,TGTGCCAGCAGCTTATGGGACAGCCACAATGAGCAGTTCTTC
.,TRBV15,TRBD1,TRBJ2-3,CAARGPSLDTQYF,TGTGCCGCCAGGGGGCCCTCCTTAGATACGCAGTATTTT
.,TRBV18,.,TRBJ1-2,CASSPESEGKLSQVNYGYTF,TGTGCCAGCTCACCAGAATCAGAGGGAAAGCTAAGTCAGGTTAACTATGGCTACACCTTC
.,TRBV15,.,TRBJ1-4,CATSRGGSVEKLFF,TGTGCCACCAGCAGGGGGGGGAGCGTTGAAAAACTGTTTTTT
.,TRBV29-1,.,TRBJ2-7,CSVDSGGNLEQYF,TGCAGCGTTGATTCAGGGGGGAATTTGGAGCAGTACTTC
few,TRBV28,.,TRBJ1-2,CASSSPTPGKYGYTF,TGTGCCAGCAGTTCTCCCACGCCGGGGAAGTATGGCTACACCTTC
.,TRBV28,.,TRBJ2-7,CASSGLPYEQYF,TGTGCCAGCAGTGGACTCCCCTACGAGCAGTACTTC
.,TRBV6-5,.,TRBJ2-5,CASSYSGQGWEETQYF,TGTGCCAGCAGTTACTCGGGGCAGGGCTGGGAAGAGACCCAGTACTTC
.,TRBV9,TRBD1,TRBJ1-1,CASSATGFGTEAFF,TGTGCCAGCAGCGCGACAGGGTTCGGCACTGAAGCTTTCTTT
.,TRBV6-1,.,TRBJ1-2,CASSEDPGGYGYTF,TGTGCCAGCAGTGAAGACCCTGGGGGGTATGGCTACACCTTC
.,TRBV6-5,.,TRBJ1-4,CASSPSGHLDEKLFF,TGTGCCAGCAGCCCCTCAGGACATTTAGATGAAAAACTGTTTTTT
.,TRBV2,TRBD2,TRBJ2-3,CASSTSGSIDTQYF,TGTGCCAGCAGCACGAGCGGGAGCATAGATACGCAGTATTTT
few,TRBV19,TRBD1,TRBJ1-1,CASSLGTGPNLYEAFF,TGTGCCAGTAGTCTCGGGACAGGGCCAAATCTTTATGAAGCTTTCTTT
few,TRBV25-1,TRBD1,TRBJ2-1,CASPSVGQGNEQFF,TGTGCCAGTCCATCCGTAGGACAGGGGAATGAGCAGTTCTTC
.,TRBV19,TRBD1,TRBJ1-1,CASSLTPGGRGTEAFF,TGTGCCAGTAGCCTCACCCCAGGGGGCAGGGGCACTGAAGCTTTCTTT
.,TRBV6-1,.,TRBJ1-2,CASSLWADYGYTF,TGTGCCAGCAGTTTGTGGGCAGACTATGGCTACACCTTC
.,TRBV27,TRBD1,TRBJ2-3,CASRDRMTDTQYF,TGTGCCAGCCGGGACAGGATGACAGATACGCAGTATTTT
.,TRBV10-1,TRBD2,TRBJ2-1,CASSDLAGNYNEQFF,TGCGCCAGCAGTGACCTAGCGGGAAACTACAATGAGCAGTTCTTC
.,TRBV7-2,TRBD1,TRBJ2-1,CASSLGGTGGTNEQFF,TGTGCCAGCAGCTTAGGGGGGACAGGTGGCACCAATGAGCAGTTCTTC
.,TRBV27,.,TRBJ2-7,CASSPYRVSYYEQYF,TGTGCCAGCAGCCCGTATCGGGTGTCATACTACGAGCAGTACTTC
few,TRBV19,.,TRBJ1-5,CASKGPKGQPQHF,TGTGCCAGTAAAGGGCCAAAGGGGCAGCCCCAGCATTTT
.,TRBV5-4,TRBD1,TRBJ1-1,CASSRLGTGGAYPEAFF,TGTGCCAGCAGCCGGCTCGGGACAGGGGGCGCATACCCTGAAGCTTTCTTT
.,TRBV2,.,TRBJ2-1,CASALYEQFF,TGTGCCAGCGCACTGTATGAGCAGTTCTTC
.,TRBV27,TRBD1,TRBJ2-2,CASSSRDREYDTGELFF,TGTGCCAGCAGTTCCCGGGACAGGGAATATGACACCGGGGAGCTGTTTTTT
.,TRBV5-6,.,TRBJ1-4,CASSLAVTTGQPEKLFF,TGTGCCAGCAGCTTGGCCGTTACAACAGGCCAACCCGAAAAACTGTTTTTT
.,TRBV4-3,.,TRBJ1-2,CASSRISGNYGYTF,TGCGCCAGCAGCCGAATCTCCGGTAACTATGGCTACACCTTC
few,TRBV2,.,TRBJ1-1,CASSRAGAVTEAFF,TGTGCCAGCAGCAGGGCAGGGGCGGTCACTGAAGCTTTCTTT
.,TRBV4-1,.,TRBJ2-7,CASSQESGVYIHEQYF,TGCGCCAGCAGCCAAGAATCGGGGGTCTACATCCACGAGCAGTACTTC
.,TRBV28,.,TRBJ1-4,CASSTPTGFATNEKLFF,TGTGCCAGCAGTACACCGACAGGATTTGCAACTAATGAAAAACTGTTTTTT
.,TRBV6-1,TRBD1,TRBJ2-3,CASSADRGWGSTDTQYF,TGTGCCAGCAGTGCCGACAGGGGGTGGGGGAGTACAGATACGCAGTATTTT
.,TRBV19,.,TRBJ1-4,CASTLNEKLFF,TGTGCCAGTACCCTTAATGAAAAACTGTTTTTT
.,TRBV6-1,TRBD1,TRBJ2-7,CATTLGTGDSYEQYF,TGTGCCACCACCCTCGGGACAGGGGACTCCTACGAGCAGTACTTC
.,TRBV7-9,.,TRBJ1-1,CASSLVELGDTEAFF,TGTGCCAGCAGCTTAGTTGAGTTAGGGGACACTGAAGCTTTCTTT
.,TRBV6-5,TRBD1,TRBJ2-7,CASSPTGSSSYEQYF,TGTGCCAGCAGTCCGACAGGGTCATCCTCCTACGAGCAGTACTTC
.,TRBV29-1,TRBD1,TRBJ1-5,CSVRQGGSNQPQHF,TGCAGCGTTCGACAGGGAGGAAGCAATCAGCCCCAGCATTTT
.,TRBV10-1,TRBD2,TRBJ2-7,CASSDAGTPGGSYEQYF,TGCGCCAGCAGTGACGCAGGAACCCCGGGAGGCTCCTACGAGCAGTACTTC
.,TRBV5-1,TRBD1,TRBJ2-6,CASSGTLRPGQVSGANVLTF,TGCGCCAGCAGCGGGACACTCAGACCGGGACAGGTCTCTGGGGCCAACGTCCTGACTTTC
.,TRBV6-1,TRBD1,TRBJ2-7,CATVTGTAYEQYF,TGTGCCACCGTAACCGGGACAGCGTACGAGCAGTACTTC
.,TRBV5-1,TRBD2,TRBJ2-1,CASKQREVFSSYNEQFF,TGCGCCAGCAAACAGCGGGAGGTTTTTTCCTCTTACAATGAGCAGTTCTTC
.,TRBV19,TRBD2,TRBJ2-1,CASVRLAGDNEQFF,TGTGCCAGTGTAAGGCTAGCGGGAGATAATGAGCAGTTCTTC
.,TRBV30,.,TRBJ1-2,CAWSTLLGAAGYTF,TGTGCCTGGAGTACCCTACTGGGGGCAGCTGGCTACACCTTC
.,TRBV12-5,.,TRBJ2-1,CASAFMREPYLYNEQFF,TGTGCTAGTGCCTTTATGCGAGAGCCCTATCTTTACAATGAGCAGTTCTTC
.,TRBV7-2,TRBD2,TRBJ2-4,CASRPSREGGNIQYF,TGTGCCAGCAGACCAAGCCGGGAGGGCGGAAACATTCAGTACTTC
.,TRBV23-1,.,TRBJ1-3,CASRRAGNTIYF,TGCGCCAGCCGGAGGGCGGGAAACACCATATATTTT
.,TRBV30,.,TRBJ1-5,CAWSSSQGAWPQHF,TGTGCCTGGAGTTCGTCCCAGGGTGCATGGCCCCAGCATTTT
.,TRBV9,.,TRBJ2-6,CASAGSANVLTF,TGTGCCAGCGCCGGGTCCGCCAACGTCCTGACTTTC
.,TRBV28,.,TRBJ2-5,CASSLRRRSKYF,TGTGCCAGCAGTTTGCGACGGCGGTCCAAGTACTTC
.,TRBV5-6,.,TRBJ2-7,CASSLVEGDKDEQYF,TGTGCCAGCAGCTTGGTCGAGGGCGATAAAGACGAGCAGTACTTC
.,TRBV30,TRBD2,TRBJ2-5,CACSGTSGRGETQYF,TGTGCCTGCTCCGGGACTAGCGGGAGAGGGGAGACCCAGTACTTC
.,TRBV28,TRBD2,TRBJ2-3,CASSSRAAGGTDTQYF,TGTGCCAGCAGTTCCCGGGCAGCGGGAGGGACAGATACGCAGTATTTT
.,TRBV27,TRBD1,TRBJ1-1,CASSMGTGWGGTEAFF,TGTGCCAGCAGTATGGGGACAGGTTGGGGGGGCACTGAAGCTTTCTTT
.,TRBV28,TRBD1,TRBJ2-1,CASRGTAYNEQFF,TGTGCCAGCAGAGGGACAGCCTACAATGAGCAGTTCTTC
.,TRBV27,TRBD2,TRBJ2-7,CASSFRLAGYEQYF,TGTGCCAGCAGTTTTCGACTAGCGGGTTACGAGCAGTACTTC